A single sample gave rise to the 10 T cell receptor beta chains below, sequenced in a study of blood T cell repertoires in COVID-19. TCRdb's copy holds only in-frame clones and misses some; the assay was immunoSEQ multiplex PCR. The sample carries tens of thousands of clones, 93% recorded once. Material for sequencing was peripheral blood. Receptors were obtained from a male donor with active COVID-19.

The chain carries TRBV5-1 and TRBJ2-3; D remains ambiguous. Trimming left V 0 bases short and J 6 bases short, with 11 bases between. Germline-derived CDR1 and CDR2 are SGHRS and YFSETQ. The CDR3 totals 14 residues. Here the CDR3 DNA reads TGCGCCAGCAGCTTGGGTGGAAGAGCGGATACGCAGTATTTT. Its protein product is CASSLGGRADTQYF.

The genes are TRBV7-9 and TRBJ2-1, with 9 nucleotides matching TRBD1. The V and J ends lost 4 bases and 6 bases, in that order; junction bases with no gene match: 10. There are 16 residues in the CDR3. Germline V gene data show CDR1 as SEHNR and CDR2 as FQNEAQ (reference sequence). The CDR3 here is CASSYLPGQGPNEQFF. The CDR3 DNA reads TGTGCCAGCAGCTACCTCCCGGGACAGGGTCCCAATGAGCAGTTCTTC. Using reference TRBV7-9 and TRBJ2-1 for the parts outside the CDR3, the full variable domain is DTGVSQNPRHKITKRGQNVTFRCDPISEHNRLYWYRQTLGQGPEFLTYFQNEAQLEKSRLLSDRFSAERPKGSFSTLEIQRTEQGDSAMYLCASSYLPGQGPNEQFFGPGTRLTVL.

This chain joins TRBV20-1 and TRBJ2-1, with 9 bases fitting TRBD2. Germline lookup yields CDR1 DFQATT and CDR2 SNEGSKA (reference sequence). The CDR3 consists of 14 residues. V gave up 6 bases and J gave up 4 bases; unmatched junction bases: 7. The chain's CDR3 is CSASSGGQYNEQFF. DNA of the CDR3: TGCAGTGCCAGTAGCGGGGGCCAGTACAATGAGCAGTTCTTC.

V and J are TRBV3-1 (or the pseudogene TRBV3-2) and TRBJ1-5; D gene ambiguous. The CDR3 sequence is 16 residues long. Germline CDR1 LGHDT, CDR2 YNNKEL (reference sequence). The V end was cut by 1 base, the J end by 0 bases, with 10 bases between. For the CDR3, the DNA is TGTGCCAGCAGCCAAGGTGACCGGGTTAGCAATCAGCCCCAGCATTTT. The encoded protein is CASSQGDRVSNQPQHF.

The CDR3 region has the DNA TGTGCCAGCAGGACGGACAGGGGCGTCGAGACCCAGTACTTC. It yields the protein CASRTDRGVETQYF. The rearrangement uses TRBV6-5 and TRBJ2-5; 9 positions match TRBD1. Germline V gene data show CDR1 as MNHEY and CDR2 as SVGAGI. This CDR3 is built from 14 residues. V lost 6 bases, J lost 5 bases, and 7 bases stayed unmatched.

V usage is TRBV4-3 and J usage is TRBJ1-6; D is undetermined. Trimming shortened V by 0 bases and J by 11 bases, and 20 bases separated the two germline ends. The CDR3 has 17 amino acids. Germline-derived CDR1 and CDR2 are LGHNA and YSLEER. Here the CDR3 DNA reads TGCGCCAGCAGCCAAGAAAGAGGAAACATCGTCCCTACACCCCTCCACTTT. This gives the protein CASSQERGNIVPTPLHF.

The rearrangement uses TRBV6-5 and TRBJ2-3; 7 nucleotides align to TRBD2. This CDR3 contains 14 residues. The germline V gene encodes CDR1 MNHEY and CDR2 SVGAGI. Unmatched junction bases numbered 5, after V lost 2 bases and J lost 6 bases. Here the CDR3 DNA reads TGTGCCAGCAGTTACAGGGCGGGGGAGGATACGCAGTATTTT. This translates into CASSYRAGEDTQYF.

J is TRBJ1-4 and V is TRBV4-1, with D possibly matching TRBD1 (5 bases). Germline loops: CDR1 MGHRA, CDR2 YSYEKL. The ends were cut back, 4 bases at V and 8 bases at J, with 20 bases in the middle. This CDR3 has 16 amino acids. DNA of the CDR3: TGCGCCAGCAGCCCCCAATCGTGGACAATTAGGGAAAAACTGTTTTTT. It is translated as CASSPQSWTIREKLFF.

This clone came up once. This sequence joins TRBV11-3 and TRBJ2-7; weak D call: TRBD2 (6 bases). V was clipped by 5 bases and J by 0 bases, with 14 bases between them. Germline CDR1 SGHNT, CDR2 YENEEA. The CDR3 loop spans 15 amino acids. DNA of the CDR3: TGTGCCAGCAGCCCTTCTGGGGGAGGCTCCTACGAGCAGTACTTC. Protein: CASSPSGGGSYEQYF.

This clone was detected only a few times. The CDR3 DNA reads as TGTGCCAGCACCGCAGGGGGTAGCAATCAGCCCCAGCATTTT. Translating it yields CASTAGGSNQPQHF. This chain joins TRBV7-9 and TRBJ1-5; 7 bases fit TRBD1. With 7 bases clipped from V and 0 bases from J, the junction kept 3 bases outside the gene matches. Germline V gene lookup returns CDR1 SEHNR and CDR2 FQNEAQ (reference sequence). The CDR3 has 14 amino acids.